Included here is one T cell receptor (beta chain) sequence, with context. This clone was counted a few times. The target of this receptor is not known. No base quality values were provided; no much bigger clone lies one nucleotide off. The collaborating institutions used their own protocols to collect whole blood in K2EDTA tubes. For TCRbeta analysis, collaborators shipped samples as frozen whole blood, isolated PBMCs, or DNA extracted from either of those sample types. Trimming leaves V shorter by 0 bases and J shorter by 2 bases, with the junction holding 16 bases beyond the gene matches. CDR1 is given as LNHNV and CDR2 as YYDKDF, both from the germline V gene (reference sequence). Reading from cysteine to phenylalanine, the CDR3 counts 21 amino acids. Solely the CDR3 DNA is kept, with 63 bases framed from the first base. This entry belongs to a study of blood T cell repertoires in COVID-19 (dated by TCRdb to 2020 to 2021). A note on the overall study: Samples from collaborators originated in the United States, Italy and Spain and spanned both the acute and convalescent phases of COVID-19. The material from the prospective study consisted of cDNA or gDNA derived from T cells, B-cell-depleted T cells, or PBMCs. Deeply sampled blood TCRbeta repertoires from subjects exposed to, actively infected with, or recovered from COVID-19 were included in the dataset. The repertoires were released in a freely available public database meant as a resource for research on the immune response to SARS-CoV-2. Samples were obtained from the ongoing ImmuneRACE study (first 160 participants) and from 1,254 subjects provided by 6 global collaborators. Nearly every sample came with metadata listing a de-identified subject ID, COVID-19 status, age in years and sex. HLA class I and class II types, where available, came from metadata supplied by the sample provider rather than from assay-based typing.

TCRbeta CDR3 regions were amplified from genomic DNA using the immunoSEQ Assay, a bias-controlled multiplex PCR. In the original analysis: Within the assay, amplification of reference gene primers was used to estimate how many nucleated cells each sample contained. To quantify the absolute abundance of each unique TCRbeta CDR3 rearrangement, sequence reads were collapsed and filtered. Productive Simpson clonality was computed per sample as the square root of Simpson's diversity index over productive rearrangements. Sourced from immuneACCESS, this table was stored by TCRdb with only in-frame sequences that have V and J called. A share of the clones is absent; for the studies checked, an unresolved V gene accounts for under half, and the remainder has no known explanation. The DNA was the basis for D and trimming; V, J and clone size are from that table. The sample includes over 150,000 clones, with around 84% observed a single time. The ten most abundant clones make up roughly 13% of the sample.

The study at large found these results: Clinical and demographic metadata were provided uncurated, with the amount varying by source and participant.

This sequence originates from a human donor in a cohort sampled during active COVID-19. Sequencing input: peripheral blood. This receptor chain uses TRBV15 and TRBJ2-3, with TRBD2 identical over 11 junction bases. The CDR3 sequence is CATSRDAPGTSGGGHTDTQYF. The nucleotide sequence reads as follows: TGTGCCACCAGCAGAGATGCTCCCGGGACTAGCGGAGGGGGGCACACAGATACGCAGTATTTT.